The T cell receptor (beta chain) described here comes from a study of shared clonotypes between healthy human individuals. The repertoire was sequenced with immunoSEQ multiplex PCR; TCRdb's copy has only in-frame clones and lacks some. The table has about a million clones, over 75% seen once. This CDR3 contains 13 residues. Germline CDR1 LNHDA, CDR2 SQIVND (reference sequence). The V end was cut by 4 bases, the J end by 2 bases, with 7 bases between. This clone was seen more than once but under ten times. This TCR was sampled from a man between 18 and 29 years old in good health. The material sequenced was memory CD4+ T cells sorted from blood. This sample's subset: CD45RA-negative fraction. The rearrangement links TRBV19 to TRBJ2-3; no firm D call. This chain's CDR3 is CASSRTVTDTQYF. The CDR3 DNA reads TGTGCCAGTAGTAGGACGGTCACAGATACGCAGTATTTT.